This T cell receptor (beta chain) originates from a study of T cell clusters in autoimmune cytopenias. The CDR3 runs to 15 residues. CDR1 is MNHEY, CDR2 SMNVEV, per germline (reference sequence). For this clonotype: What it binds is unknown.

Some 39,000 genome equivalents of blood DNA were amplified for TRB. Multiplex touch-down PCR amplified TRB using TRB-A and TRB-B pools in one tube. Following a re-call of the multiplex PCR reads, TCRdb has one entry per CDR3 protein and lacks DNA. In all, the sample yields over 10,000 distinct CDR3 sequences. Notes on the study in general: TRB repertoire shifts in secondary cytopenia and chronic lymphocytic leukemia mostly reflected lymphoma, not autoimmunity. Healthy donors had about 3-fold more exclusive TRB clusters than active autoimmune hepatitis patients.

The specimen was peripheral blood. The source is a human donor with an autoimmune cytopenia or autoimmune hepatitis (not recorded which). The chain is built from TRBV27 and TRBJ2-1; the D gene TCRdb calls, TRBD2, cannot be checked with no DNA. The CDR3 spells CASSFLAGPTNEQFF.